The 28 T cell receptor beta chains below all came from one sample that was sequenced in a study of regulatory T cells in long-lasting Graves disease (dated by TCRdb to the early 2020s). This specimen's time point label, per the study, means: newly diagnosed GD, antithyroid drugs for less than 3 months. RNA was extracted from PBMCs in TRIzol for both TCR sequencing and RNA sequencing. The library was produced with multiplex PCR. The data were produced on an Illumina HiSeq 4000. iRepertoire HTBI primers and Arm-PCR amplification of CDR3 regions were used to construct TCR beta libraries. TCRdb took the public reads, trimmed them with fastp at Q25, ran MiXCR for clone calling and kept in-frame beta chains. Here each entry gathers all rows of one CDR3 protein and keeps the most common genes and DNA. The sample table lists roughly 530,000 distinct CDR3 sequences, 15% to 20% of them with a count of one. 20% to 30% of the sample belongs to the ten largest clones.

These data are also associated with another study on T cells in Graves' hyperthyroidism and ophthalmopathy.

Sample: peripheral blood mononuclear cells (PBMCs), taken at new diagnosis, from a patient treated with antithyroid drugs. Every receptor here comes from a woman between 40 and 65 years old with Graves disease. Donor details come from another sample of the same person, matched by shared clones.

The CDR3 reads CATLPQGVREKLFF. CDR3 coding DNA: TGTGCCACTCTACCCCAGGGGGTTCGGGAAAAACTGTTTTTT. This chain connects TRBV18 to TRBJ1-4, with 7 bases that match TRBD1. CDR1 and CDR2 (germline): KGHSH, LQKENI. The CDR3 runs to 14 residues. V was pared by 10 bases and J by 8 bases, with 13 bases of the junction left unmatched. Filled out from reference TRBV18 and TRBJ1-4, the complete variable domain reads NAGVMQNPRHLVRRRGQEARLRCSPMKGHSHVYWYRQLPEEGLKFMVYLQKENIIDESGMPKERFSAEFPKEGPSILRIQQVVRGDSAAYFCATLPQGVREKLFFGSGTQLSVL.

The V and J genes are TRBV10-1 and TRBJ1-4; D uncertain. V was clipped by 8 bases and J by 5 bases, with 15 bases between them. Germline loops: CDR1 WNHNN, CDR2 SYGVQD (reference sequence). This CDR3 contains 14 residues. The CDR3, as DNA: TGCGCCAGCCGAGGACCAGACCTGAATGAAAAACTGTTTTTT. This encodes CASRGPDLNEKLFF.

Ten or more counts support this clonotype. V and J are TRBV5-1 and TRBJ2-1; D possibly corresponds to TRBD1 (6 bases). CDR1 is SGHRS and CDR2 is YFSETQ in the germline V gene. Trimming removed 4 bases from V and 0 bases from J, with 17 bases in between. The CDR3 runs to 17 residues. The CDR3 is CASSIQQGGSSYNEQFF. For the CDR3, the DNA is TGCGCCAGCAGCATCCAACAGGGTGGGAGCTCCTACAATGAGCAGTTCTTC. The entire variable domain, with the rest obtained from reference TRBV5-1 and TRBJ2-1, is as follows: KAGVTQTPRYLIKTRGQQVTLSCSPISGHRSVSWYQQTPGQGLQFLFEYFSETQRNKGNFPGRFSGRQFSNSRSEMNVSTLELGDSALYLCASSIQQGGSSYNEQFFGPGTRLTVL.

The rearrangement joins TRBV4-1 to TRBJ2-7; D might be TRBD2 (5 bases). V lost 2 bases to trimming and J lost 0 bases, with 11 bases between them. The CDR3 consists of 15 residues. CDR1 is MGHRA, CDR2 YSYEKL, per germline. The CDR3, as DNA: TGCGCCAGCAGCCAAAGCGGACCGTCCTCCTACGAGCAGTACTTC. Its protein is CASSQSGPSSYEQYF.

This clonotype showed up many times. The V gene is TRBV9, the J gene TRBJ2-3; 8 bases map to TRBD2. This CDR3 spans 13 amino acids. Germline-derived CDR1 and CDR2 are SGDLS and YYNGEE. V lost 4 bases to trimming and J lost 6 bases; unmatched junction nucleotides: 4. CDR3 sequence reads: CASSPGGGDTQYF. The DNA for the CDR3 is TGTGCCAGCAGCCCCGGGGGGGGGGATACGCAGTATTTT.

This clonotype was observed at least ten times. This sequence joins TRBV6-5 and TRBJ2-7; D remains unclear. The length of the CDR3 is 14 residues. CDR1 and CDR2 from the germline V gene are MNHEY and SVGAGI. With 2 bases removed from V and 2 bases from J, the gap between germline ends came to 10 bases. In DNA form, the CDR3 reads TGTGCCAGCAGTTACGACAATATCGCCTACGAGCAGTACTTC. Amino acid sequence: CASSYDNIAYEQYF.

This clonotype was counted ten times or more. The chain carries TRBV28 and TRBJ2-1, with 11 positions matching TRBD2. The CDR3 loop spans 17 amino acids. The J segment lost 5 bases and the V segment lost 3 bases, leaving 9 bases of the junction unmatched. Germline V lookup: CDR1 MDHEN, CDR2 SYDVKM. The CDR3: CASSFQQLAGGHNEQFF. The DNA for the CDR3 is TGTGCCAGCAGTTTCCAACAGTTAGCGGGGGGGCACAATGAGCAGTTCTTC.

The rearrangement uses TRBV18 and TRBJ1-1, with 7 bases lining up with TRBD1. Germline CDR1 reads KGHSH; CDR2 reads LQKENI. There are 16 residues in the CDR3. V shed 3 bases and J 1 base; nucleotides not matched to a gene: 8. The CDR3 DNA is TGTGCCAGCTCACCGCTCGCCGGGACAGAGAACACTGAAGCTTTCTTT. It is translated as CASSPLAGTENTEAFF.

This clonotype was recorded many times. One end of the junction is discordant with germline, which a read error may explain. This sequence joins TRBV5-1 and TRBJ2-7; D remains unclear. CDR1 and CDR2 from the germline V gene are SGHRS and YFSETQ. CDR3 length: 13 residues. Here the CDR3 reads CASSLAWGYEQYF. The CDR3 coding sequence is TGTGCCAGCAGCTTGGCCTGGGGCTACGAGCAGTACTTC.

This clonotype was observed many times. The chain employs TRBV19 and TRBJ1-5, with 8 bases fitting TRBD1. The junction had 12 bases not matched to a gene; V was cut back by 7 bases and J by 4 bases. CDR1 and CDR2 (germline): LNHDA, SQIVND (reference sequence). The CDR3 extends over 16 amino acids. This CDR3 is CASTFRQGARNQPQHF. In nucleotides, the CDR3 is TGTGCCAGTACCTTTCGTCAGGGGGCACGAAATCAGCCCCAGCATTTT.

The rearrangement uses TRBV20-1 and TRBJ2-2; perhaps TRBD1 as D (5 bases). The CDR3 covers 14 residues. CDR1 is DFQATT and CDR2 is SNEGSKA in the germline V gene (reference sequence). Trimming took off 6 bases at V and 0 bases at J, with 11 bases between the two ends. The CDR3 protein is CSALDKTNTGELFF. In DNA, the CDR3 is TGCAGTGCCCTGGACAAGACGAACACCGGGGAGCTGTTTTTT.

This clonotype occurred many times. The CDR3 region is CASSFLRRGWYGYTF. In DNA, the CDR3 is TGCGCCAGCAGCTTCCTCCGGCGGGGGTGGTATGGCTACACCTTC. The V and J genes are TRBV5-1 and TRBJ1-2; tentative D call: TRBD1 (5 bases). The ends were cut back, 2 bases at V and 5 bases at J, with 16 bases in the middle. Germline V CDR1 and CDR2: SGHRS, YFSETQ. The CDR3 totals 15 residues.

Many counts were recorded for this clonotype. The chain employs TRBV2 and TRBJ1-1; D is perhaps TRBD1 (5 bases). Germline V gene sequence: CDR1 SNHLY, CDR2 FYNNEI. This CDR3 region has 14 residues. CDR3 nucleotides: TGTTCTCAGAAACGGGACCGGGCAAACACTGAAGCTTTCTTT. Translation: CSQKRDRANTEAFF.

V gene TRBV6-5 combines with J gene TRBJ1-2; D possibly corresponds to TRBD1 (6 bases). The CDR3 runs 15 residues. The V end was cut by 0 bases, the J end by 8 bases, with 16 bases between. Germline V gene data show CDR1 as MNHEY and CDR2 as SVGAGI. The DNA of the CDR3 is TGTGCCAGCAGTTACTCCCCAGGGACAAGGACGGGCTACACCTTC. Protein product: CASSYSPGTRTGYTF.

This clonotype appeared many times. This chain links TRBV12-3 or TRBV12-4 with TRBJ1-3; D unresolved. The CDR3 consists of 14 residues. Trimming took off 7 bases at V and 0 bases at J, with 10 bases between the two ends. The CDR3 DNA reads as TGTGCCAGCAAGGCAGACTTCTCTGGAAACACCATATATTTT. This codes for CASKADFSGNTIYF.

The gene calls are TRBV19 and TRBJ2-7, with a possible D match to TRBD1 (6 bases). Germline-derived CDR1 and CDR2 are LNHDA and SQIVND (reference sequence). The CDR3 has 13 residues. Trimming removed 9 bases from V and 0 bases from J, with 12 bases in between. The CDR3 sequence: CASATGLSYEQYF. The CDR3 bases are TGTGCCAGCGCAACAGGGCTCTCCTACGAGCAGTACTTC.

This chain uses TRBV11-2 with TRBJ2-7; 7 nucleotides line up with TRBD2. V was pared by 0 bases and J by 7 bases, with 15 bases of the junction left unmatched. The CDR3 covers 17 residues. Germline values: CDR1 SGHAT, CDR2 FQNNGV. The CDR3 is CASSLDRAGVRPTEQYF. CDR3 nucleotides: TGTGCCAGCAGCTTAGATCGGGCGGGGGTACGACCAACTGAGCAGTACTTC.

This clonotype was detected ten times or more. The J gene is TRBJ1-1, the V gene TRBV11-2, with D possibly being TRBD1 (5 bases). Trimming cost V 7 bases and J 2 bases, with 11 bases left between them. Germline CDR1 is SGHAT and CDR2 is FQNNGV. There are 13 residues in the CDR3. CDR3 bases: TGTGCCAGCACCCGGGACGGAAACACTGAAGCTTTCTTT. Encoded protein: CASTRDGNTEAFF.

Regarding this clonotype: A read error may explain this, as a much larger clone is one base away. The rearrangement links TRBV12-3 or TRBV12-4 to TRBJ2-7; 11 bases line up with TRBD2. The junction had 12 bases not matched to a gene; V was cut back by 10 bases and J by 7 bases. CDR3 length equals 14 residues. CDR3 bases: TGTGCCACCACCTCTCTAGCGGGGGGCAATGAGCAGTACTTC. It translates to CATTSLAGGNEQYF.

This clonotype has ten or more counts. The J gene is TRBJ2-1, the V gene TRBV7-3, with D tentatively TRBD1 or TRBD2 (6 bases each). Trimming shortened V by 2 bases and J by 4 bases, and 15 bases separated the two germline ends. Germline CDR1 SGHTA, CDR2 FQGTGA. This CDR3 has 16 residues. The CDR3 DNA reads as TGTGCCAGCAGCTTAGGTTTGAGGGGGAGGTACAATGAGCAGTTCTTC. This codes for CASSLGLRGRYNEQFF.

A note on this clonotype: One base away lies a much larger clone, so this may be a sequencing read error. The missing conserved phenylalanine or tryptophan at the end of this CDR3 makes a read error likely. The rearrangement joins TRBV6-5 to TRBJ2-3; 10 bases map to TRBD1. V lost 4 bases to trimming and J lost 0 bases; unmatched junction nucleotides: 1. Germline V gene lookup returns CDR1 MNHEY and CDR2 SVGAGI. CDR3 size: 15 residues. The CDR3: CASSWGQGSTDTQYS. DNA for the CDR3: TGTGCCAGCAGTTGGGGACAGGGGAGCACAGATACGCAGTATTCT.

This clonotype has at least ten counts. The chain joins TRBV7-8 to TRBJ1-5; no firm D call. Trimming cost V 3 bases and J 7 bases, with 19 bases left between them. The CDR3 totals 16 residues. Germline CDR1 and CDR2: SGHVS and FQNEAQ. In nucleotides, the CDR3 is TGTGCCAGCAGCTTTCGAAGGGAATCTCTGAAACAGCCCCAGCATTTT. This gives the protein CASSFRRESLKQPQHF.

V gene TRBV7-3 combines with J gene TRBJ2-5, with D perhaps TRBD1 (7 bases). The length of the CDR3 is 13 residues. V lost 4 bases to trimming and J lost 4 bases, with 10 bases between them. CDR1 SGHTA and CDR2 FQGTGA come from the germline V gene. This CDR3 reads CASSSEGAETQYF. CDR3 nucleotide sequence: TGTGCCAGCAGCTCGGAGGGGGCAGAGACCCAGTACTTC. Together with reference TRBV7-3 and TRBJ2-5, the CDR3 gives the full variable domain: GAGVSQTPSNKVTEKGKYVELRCDPISGHTALYWYRQSLGQGPEFLIYFQGTGAADDSGLPNDRFFAVRPEGSVSTLKIQRTERGDSAVYLCASSSEGAETQYFGPGTRLLVL.

This clonotype came up a few times. The chain carries TRBV6-2 or TRBV6-3 and TRBJ1-3; D gene uncertain. With 0 bases removed from V and 0 bases from J, the gap between germline ends came to 9 bases. Germline V gene data show CDR1 as MNHEY and CDR2 as SVGEGT. The CDR3 runs 16 residues. Here the CDR3 reads CASSYSGITSGNTIYF. CDR3 coding DNA: TGTGCCAGCAGTTACTCGGGAATAACCTCTGGAAACACCATATATTTT.

This clonotype was observed at least ten times. The rearrangement links TRBV28 to TRBJ1-5, with TRBD1 identical over 8 bases. The CDR3 runs to 14 residues. V lost 7 bases and J lost 3; bases outside the gene matches: 5. Germline values: CDR1 MDHEN, CDR2 SYDVKM. The CDR3 region has the DNA TGTGCCAGCATTAGGACAGGGCCCAATCAGCCCCAGCATTTT. Its translation: CASIRTGPNQPQHF.

In this sample, this clonotype turned up many times. The genes are TRBV20-1 and TRBJ1-1; D gene ambiguous. CDR1 and CDR2 (germline): DFQATT, SNEGSKA (reference sequence). The V end lost 1 base, the J end lost 0 bases, and 12 bases lay between the germline ends. The CDR3 totals 15 residues. This CDR3 reads CSARASGSVNTEAFF. DNA of the CDR3: TGCAGTGCTAGAGCCAGCGGGAGTGTGAACACTGAAGCTTTCTTT.

This clonotype was seen ten or more times. One junction end does not reproduce the germline sequence, and a read error may be involved. This rearrangement joins TRBV18 to TRBJ2-7; D uncertain. Looked up from germline, CDR1 is KGHSH and CDR2 is LQKENI. This CDR3 region has 12 residues. For the CDR3, the DNA is TGTGCCAGCTCACCAGGCAGCCACGTAAGGCACTTC. The encoded protein is CASSPGSHVRHF.

The chain recombines TRBV3-1 with TRBJ1-1; TRBD1 matches at 10 bases. The CDR3 is made up of 16 amino acids. With V trimmed by 3 bases and J by 6 bases, 10 bases remained unmatched. Germline CDR1 LGHDT, CDR2 YNNKEL (reference sequence). The CDR3 sequence: CASSHLQDRGRAEAFF. The CDR3 coding sequence is TGTGCCAGCAGCCACCTTCAAGACAGGGGGCGAGCTGAAGCTTTCTTT. The variable domain in full, with the rest retrieved from reference TRBV3-1 and TRBJ1-1, is DTAVSQTPKYLVTQMGNDKSIKCEQNLGHDTMYWYKQDSKKFLKIMFSYNNKELIINETVPNRFSPKSPDKAHLNLHINSLELGDSAVYFCASSHLQDRGRAEAFFGQGTRLTVV.